Presented here are 9 T cell receptor beta chains from one specimen sequenced in a study of CD8+CD57+ T cells in acquired aplastic anemia. Genomic DNA templated the TCR beta VDJ and CDR3 profiling. TCRdb re-derived calls from the reads in MiXCR, one entry per CDR3 protein. Of 400,000 to 450,000 distinct CDR3 sequences detected, roughly 64% appear once; the ten largest clones hold approximately 3.8%. The specimen sequenced was sorted CD4+, CD8+, or CD8+CD57+ T cells (not recorded which) from PBMCs. These receptors were collected from a human donor in good health, serving as a control.

The V gene is TRBV20-1, the J gene TRBJ2-6; D unresolved. The CDR3 length is 15 residues. Germline CDR1 reads DFQATT; CDR2 reads SNEGSKA (reference sequence). CDR3: CSVTPASSGANVLTF. In DNA form, the CDR3 reads TGCAGCGTTACCCCCGCATCCTCGGGGGCCAACGTCCTGACTTTC.

This clonotype was counted a single time. The chain uses TRBV29-1 and TRBJ2-1, with 10 bases lining up with TRBD2. Per germline, CDR1 SQVTM and CDR2 ANQGSEA. Trimming at V came to 5 bases and at J to 9 bases, leaving 10 bases not matched to a gene. The CDR3 has 14 amino acids. The CDR3 nucleotides are TGCAGCGTTAGAGGACTAGCGGCCGGTAGTGAGCAGTTCTTC. Translated, it gives CSVRGLAAGSEQFF.

The chain couples TRBV5-1 to TRBJ2-1, with D possibly being TRBD1 or TRBD2 (5 bases each). With 4 bases removed from V and 7 bases from J, the gap between germline ends came to 15 bases. Germline V gene sequence: CDR1 SGHRS, CDR2 YFSETQ. The CDR3 covers 14 residues. The DNA for the CDR3 is TGCGCCAGCAGCCCCGGTTTTGGGGGTAATGAGCAGTTCTTC. It codes for CASSPGFGGNEQFF.

This chain joins TRBV20-1 and TRBJ2-3; tentatively, D is TRBD1 (6 bases). V was pared by 2 bases and J by 1 base, with 7 bases between. CDR1 and CDR2 (germline): DFQATT, SNEGSKA (reference sequence). The length of the CDR3 is 13 residues. The CDR3 loop reads CSARPGGTDTQYF. CDR3 nucleotide sequence: TGCAGTGCTAGACCAGGGGGCACAGATACGCAGTATTTT.

The chain uses TRBV29-1 and TRBJ2-5; D gene uncertain. Trimming shortened V by 2 bases and J by 3 bases, and 13 bases separated the two germline ends. This CDR3 contains 14 residues. In germline, CDR1 is SQVTM, CDR2 ANQGSEA. CDR3 sequence: CSVEFGQVEETQYF. CDR3 nucleotides: TGCAGCGTTGAATTTGGGCAGGTTGAAGAGACCCAGTACTTC.

As regards this clonotype: As the CDR3 is not closed by the conserved phenylalanine or tryptophan, this likely results from a read error. No DNA is shown, since the ends of the CDR3 on it are uncertain; the CDR3 is the one TCRdb lists. The gene calls are TRBV7-2 and TRBJ1-1; TRBD1 is taken as the D call from the table, unchecked against the DNA. CDR1 SGHTA and CDR2 FQGNSA come from the germline V gene. The CDR3 is 13 amino acids long, termini counted. The CDR3 is CASSLVAGTGETQ.

A word on this clonotype: The conserved phenylalanine or tryptophan is not found at the CDR3 terminus, so this likely reflects a read error. The DNA is left out, because the CDR3 cannot be placed on it with certainty; the CDR3 is given as TCRdb lists it. This rearrangement joins TRBV2 to TRBJ1-2. Germline V gene data show CDR1 as SNHLY and CDR2 as FYNNEI. The CDR3 spans 15 amino acids, including both terminal residues. The CDR3 region is CASSLVREYGYTFGS.

Comments on this clonotype: The junction departs from the called germline gene at one end, perhaps through a read error. V and J are TRBV7-3 and TRBJ2-1, with D maybe TRBD2 (5 bases). The CDR3 runs to 13 residues. Germline CDR1 is SGHTA and CDR2 is FQGTGA. The chain's CDR3 is CASSRGSANGQFF. CDR3 in DNA: TGTGCCAGCAGCAGAGGGAGCGCCAATGGGCAGTTCTTC.

In the case of this clonotype: No conserved phenylalanine or tryptophan ends this CDR3, so it is likely a read error. The V gene is TRBV7-6, the J gene TRBJ2-7; 7 nucleotides align to TRBD1. The CDR3 contains 16 residues. CDR1 and CDR2 (germline): SGHVS, FNYEAQ. The CDR3 here is CASSLGGSDSSYEQYL. In nucleotides, the CDR3 is TGTGCTAGCAGCTTAGGGGGCAGCGACAGCTCCTACGAGCAGTACCTC.